This section outlines one TCR beta chain sequence together with its context. The authors' processing: The assay estimated nucleated cells by amplifying reference gene primers. TCRdb's table, derived via immunoSEQ multiplex PCR, lists solely in-frame clones and lacks some. The V and J calls and clone size come from that table; D and trimming were worked out from the DNA. Of 100,000 to 110,000 clones listed, around 85% are singletons. These data are taken from a study of blood T cell repertoires in COVID-19. Study as a whole: Whether acute or convalescent, the COVID-19 samples came from the United States, Italy and Spain. T cells, B-cell-depleted T cells, or PBMCs supplied cDNA or gDNA.

With 6 bases removed from V and 1 base from J, the gap between germline ends came to 9 bases. Looked up from germline, CDR1 is LNHDA and CDR2 is SQIVND (reference sequence). CDR3 length: 13 residues. This sequence joins TRBV19 and TRBJ1-2; a weak D match, TRBD1 (5 bases). This TCR was sampled from a man aged 45-60 years with active or convalescent COVID-19. What was sequenced was peripheral blood. CDR3 amino acids: CASRKGRNYGYTF. In DNA, the CDR3 is TGTGCCAGTAGAAAGGGGCGTAACTATGGCTACACCTTC.